This TCR beta chain was documented in a study of blood T cell repertoires in COVID-19. On this clone itself: Mismatch with germline at one junction end may stem from a read error.

TCRdb's copy holds only in-frame clones and misses some; the assay was immunoSEQ multiplex PCR. The table includes 120,000 to 150,000 clones, under 80% detected once. This CDR3 comprises 17 residues. Germline assignment: CDR1 SSHAT and CDR2 FNYEAQ (reference sequence). This sequence originates from a man aged 60 to 75 with acute or convalescent COVID-19. The V gene is TRBV7-7, the J gene TRBJ2-3, with TRBD2 identical over 8 bases. The sample comprised peripheral blood. CDR3 sequence (DNA): TGTGCTAGCAGCTTAGCGCTCCCGGGAGGGCCAGGAGATACGCAGTATTTT. As protein: CASSLALPGGPGDTQYF.